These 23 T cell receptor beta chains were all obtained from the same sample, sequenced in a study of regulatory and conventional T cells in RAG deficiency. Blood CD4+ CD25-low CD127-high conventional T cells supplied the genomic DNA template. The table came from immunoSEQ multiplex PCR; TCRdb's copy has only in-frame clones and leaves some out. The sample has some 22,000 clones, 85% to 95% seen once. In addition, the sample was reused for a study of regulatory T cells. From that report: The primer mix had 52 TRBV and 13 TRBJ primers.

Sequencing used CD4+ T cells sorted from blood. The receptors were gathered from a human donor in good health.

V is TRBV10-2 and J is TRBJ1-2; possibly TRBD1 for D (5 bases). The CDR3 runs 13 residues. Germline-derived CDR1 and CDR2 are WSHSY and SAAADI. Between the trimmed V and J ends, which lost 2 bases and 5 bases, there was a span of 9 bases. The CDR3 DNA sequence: TGCGCCAGCAGTGAGCCGTGGGGGTATGGCTACACCTTC. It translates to CASSEPWGYGYTF.

The CDR3, as DNA: TGTGCCAGCGCGGAAAGGACTAACTATGGCTACACCTTC. It specifies CASAERTNYGYTF. The J gene is TRBJ1-2, the V gene TRBV2; D gene ambiguous. V gave up 8 bases and J gave up 0 bases, with 10 bases separating them. Germline V CDR1 and CDR2: SNHLY, FYNNEI. The CDR3 covers 13 residues.

CDR3 sequence reads: CASHRFPSPLHF. The CDR3 DNA reads TGTGCCAGCCACAGATTCCCTTCACCCCTCCACTTT. The V and J genes are TRBV6-1 and TRBJ1-6; D is unresolved. CDR3 length equals 12 residues. The germline gives CDR1 MNHNS, CDR2 SASEGT. V was cut by 8 bases and J by 9 bases, with 11 bases left in between.

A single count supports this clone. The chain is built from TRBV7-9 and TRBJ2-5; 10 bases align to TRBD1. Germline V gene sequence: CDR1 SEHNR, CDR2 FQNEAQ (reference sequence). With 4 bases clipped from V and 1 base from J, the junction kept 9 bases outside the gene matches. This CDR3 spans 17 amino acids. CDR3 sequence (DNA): TGTGCCAGCAGCTCGGCGACAGGGGGCGCATCCCAAGAGACCCAGTACTTC. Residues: CASSSATGGASQETQYF. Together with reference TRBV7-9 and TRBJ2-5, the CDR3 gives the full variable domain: DTGVSQNPRHKITKRGQNVTFRCDPISEHNRLYWYRQTLGQGPEFLTYFQNEAQLEKSRLLSDRFSAERPKGSFSTLEIQRTEQGDSAMYLCASSSATGGASQETQYFGPGTRLLVL.

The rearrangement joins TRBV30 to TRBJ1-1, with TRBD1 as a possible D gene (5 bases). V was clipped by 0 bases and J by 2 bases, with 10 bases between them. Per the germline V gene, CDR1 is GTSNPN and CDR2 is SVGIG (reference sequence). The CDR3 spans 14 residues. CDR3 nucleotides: TGTGCCTGGAGTGTACTGGGGGGAAACACTGAAGCTTTCTTT. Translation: CAWSVLGGNTEAFF.

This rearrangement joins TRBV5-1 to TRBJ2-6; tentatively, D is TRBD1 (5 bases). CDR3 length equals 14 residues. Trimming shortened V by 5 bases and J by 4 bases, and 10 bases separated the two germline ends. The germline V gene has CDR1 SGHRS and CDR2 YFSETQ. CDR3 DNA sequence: TGCGCCAGCAGGCGCAGGGAAGGGGCCAACGTCCTGACTTTC. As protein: CASRRREGANVLTF. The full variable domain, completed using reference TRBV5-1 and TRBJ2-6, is KAGVTQTPRYLIKTRGQQVTLSCSPISGHRSVSWYQQTPGQGLQFLFEYFSETQRNKGNFPGRFSGRQFSNSRSEMNVSTLELGDSALYLCASRRREGANVLTFGAGSRLTVL.

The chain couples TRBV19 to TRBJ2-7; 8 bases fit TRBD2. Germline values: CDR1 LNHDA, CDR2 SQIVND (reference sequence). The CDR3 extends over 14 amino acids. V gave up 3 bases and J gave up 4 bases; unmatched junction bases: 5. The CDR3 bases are TGTGCCAGTAGTATCGGCACTAGCGGTTACGAGCAGTACTTC. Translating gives CASSIGTSGYEQYF.

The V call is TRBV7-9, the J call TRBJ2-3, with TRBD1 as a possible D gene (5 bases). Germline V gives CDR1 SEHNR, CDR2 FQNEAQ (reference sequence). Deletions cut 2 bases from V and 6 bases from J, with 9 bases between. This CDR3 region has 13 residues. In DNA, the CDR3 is TGTGCCAGCAGCTTATCGGACACCGATACGCAGTATTTT. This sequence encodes CASSLSDTDTQYF.

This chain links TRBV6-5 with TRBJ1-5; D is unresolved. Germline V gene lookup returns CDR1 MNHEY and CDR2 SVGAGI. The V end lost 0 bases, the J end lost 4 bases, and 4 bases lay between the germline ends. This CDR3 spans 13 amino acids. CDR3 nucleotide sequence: TGTGCCAGCAGTTACTCGGCTAATCAGCCCCAGCATTTT. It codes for CASSYSANQPQHF.

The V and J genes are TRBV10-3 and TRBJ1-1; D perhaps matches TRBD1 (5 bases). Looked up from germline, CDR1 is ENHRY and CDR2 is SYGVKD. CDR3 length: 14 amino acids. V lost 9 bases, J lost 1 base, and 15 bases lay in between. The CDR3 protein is CAISLGDSNTEAFF. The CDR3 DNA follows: TGTGCCATTTCTTTAGGGGACTCGAACACTGAAGCTTTCTTT.

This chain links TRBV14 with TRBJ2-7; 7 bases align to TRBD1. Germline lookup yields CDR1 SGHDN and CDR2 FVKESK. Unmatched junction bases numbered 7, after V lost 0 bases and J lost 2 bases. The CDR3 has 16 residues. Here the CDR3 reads CASSQDMDRRTYEQYF. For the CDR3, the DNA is TGTGCCAGCAGCCAAGATATGGACAGGAGAACCTACGAGCAGTACTTC.

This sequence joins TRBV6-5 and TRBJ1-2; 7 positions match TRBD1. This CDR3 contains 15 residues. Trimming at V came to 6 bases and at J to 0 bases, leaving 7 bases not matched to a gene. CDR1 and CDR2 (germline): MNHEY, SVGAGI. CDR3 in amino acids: CASSRDRAPNYGYTF. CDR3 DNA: TGTGCCAGCAGCCGAGACAGGGCCCCTAACTATGGCTACACCTTC.

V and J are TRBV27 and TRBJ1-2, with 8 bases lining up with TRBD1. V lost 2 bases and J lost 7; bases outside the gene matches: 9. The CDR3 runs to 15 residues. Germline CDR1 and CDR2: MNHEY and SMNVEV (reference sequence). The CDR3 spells CASSLNAGQEAGYTF. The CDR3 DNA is TGTGCCAGCAGTTTAAATGCGGGACAGGAAGCTGGCTACACCTTC.

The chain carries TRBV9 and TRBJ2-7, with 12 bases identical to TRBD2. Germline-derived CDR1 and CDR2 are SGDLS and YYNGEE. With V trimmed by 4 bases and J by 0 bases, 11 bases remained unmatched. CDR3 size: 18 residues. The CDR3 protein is CASSTGTSGPLSSYEQYF. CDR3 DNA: TGTGCCAGCAGCACCGGGACTAGCGGGCCTTTAAGCTCCTACGAGCAGTACTTC.

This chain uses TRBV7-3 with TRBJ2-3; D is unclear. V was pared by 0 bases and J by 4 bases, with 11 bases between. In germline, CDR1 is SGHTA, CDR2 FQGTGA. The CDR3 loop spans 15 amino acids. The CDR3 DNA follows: TGTGCCAGCAGCTTAACCGCGACTTTGGCAGATACGCAGTATTTT. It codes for CASSLTATLADTQYF. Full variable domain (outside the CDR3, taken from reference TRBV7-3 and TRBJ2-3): GAGVSQTPSNKVTEKGKYVELRCDPISGHTALYWYRQSLGQGPEFLIYFQGTGAADDSGLPNDRFFAVRPEGSVSTLKIQRTERGDSAVYLCASSLTATLADTQYFGPGTRLTVL.

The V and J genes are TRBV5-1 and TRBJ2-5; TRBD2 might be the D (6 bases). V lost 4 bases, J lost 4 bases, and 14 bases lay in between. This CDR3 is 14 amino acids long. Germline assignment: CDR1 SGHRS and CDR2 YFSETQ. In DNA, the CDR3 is TGCGCCAGCAGCCCCTTCCTGGGGGGAGAGACCCAGTACTTC. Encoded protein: CASSPFLGGETQYF.

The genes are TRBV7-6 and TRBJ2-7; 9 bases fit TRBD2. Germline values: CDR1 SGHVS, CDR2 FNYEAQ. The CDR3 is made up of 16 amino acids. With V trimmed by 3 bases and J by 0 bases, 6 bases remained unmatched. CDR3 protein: CASSFLTSGPSYEQYF. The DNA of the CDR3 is TGTGCCAGCAGCTTTCTGACTAGCGGCCCCTCCTACGAGCAGTACTTC.

The CDR3 coding sequence is TGTGCCAGCAGCTTTAACGTGGCCGGGGAGCTGTTTTTT. Encoded protein: CASSFNVAGELFF. V usage is TRBV11-2 and J usage is TRBJ2-2; D not certain. V lost 3 bases and J lost 6, with 8 bases in between. CDR1 SGHAT and CDR2 FQNNGV come from the germline V gene. CDR3 length: 13 amino acids. The entire variable domain, with the rest obtained from reference TRBV11-2 and TRBJ2-2, is as follows: EAGVAQSPRYKIIEKRQSVAFWCNPISGHATLYWYQQILGQGPKLLIQFQNNGVVDDSQLPKDRFSAERLKGVDSTLKIQPAKLEDSAVYLCASSFNVAGELFFGEGSRLTVL.

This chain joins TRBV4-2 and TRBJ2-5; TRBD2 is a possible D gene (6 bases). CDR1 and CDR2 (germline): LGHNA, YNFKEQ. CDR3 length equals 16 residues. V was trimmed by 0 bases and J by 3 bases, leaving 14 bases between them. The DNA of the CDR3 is TGTGCCAGCAGCCAAGACGTTTCGGGCGGGGAAGAGACCCAGTACTTC. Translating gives CASSQDVSGGEETQYF.

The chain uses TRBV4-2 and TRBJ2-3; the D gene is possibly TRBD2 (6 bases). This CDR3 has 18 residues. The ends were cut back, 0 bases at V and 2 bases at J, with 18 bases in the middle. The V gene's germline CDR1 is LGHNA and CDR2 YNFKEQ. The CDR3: CASSQDFGVGGNTDTQYF. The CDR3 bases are TGTGCCAGCAGCCAAGATTTTGGTGTGGGCGGGAACACAGATACGCAGTATTTT.

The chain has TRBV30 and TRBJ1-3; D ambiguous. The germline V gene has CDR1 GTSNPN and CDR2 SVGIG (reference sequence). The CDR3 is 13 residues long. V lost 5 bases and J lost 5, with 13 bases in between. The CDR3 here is CAWGEGYRNTIYF. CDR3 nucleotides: TGTGCCTGGGGGGAAGGATATAGAAACACCATATATTTT.

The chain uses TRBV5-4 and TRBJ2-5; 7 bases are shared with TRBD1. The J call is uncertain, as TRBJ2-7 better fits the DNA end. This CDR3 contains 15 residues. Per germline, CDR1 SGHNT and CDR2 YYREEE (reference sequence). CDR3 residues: CASSLGGQLNYEQYF. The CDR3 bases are TGTGCCAGCAGCTTGGGGGGACAGCTTAACTACGAGCAGTACTTC.

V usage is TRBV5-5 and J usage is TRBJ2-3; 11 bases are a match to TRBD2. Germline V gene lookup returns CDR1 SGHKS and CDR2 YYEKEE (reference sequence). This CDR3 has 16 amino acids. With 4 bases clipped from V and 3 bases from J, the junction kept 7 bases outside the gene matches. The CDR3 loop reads CASSLPLAGETDTQYF. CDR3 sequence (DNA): TGTGCCAGCAGCCTCCCACTAGCGGGGGAGACAGATACGCAGTATTTT.